This TCR beta chain was sequenced for a study of blood T cells in healthy people across ages. Study-wide background: Capturing about one barcoded beta molecule per two T cells was achieved by template switching.

Whole-study results and caveats: For the donors, CMV status was unknown and possibly confounded expanded clonotype changes.

Germline V gene lookup returns CDR1 SGHVS and CDR2 FNYEAQ. This CDR3 has 15 residues. V gave up 2 bases and J gave up 2 bases; unmatched junction bases: 4. Total RNA extraction produced at least 5.5 micrograms (per sample) for the study. The count of this clonotype is one. What it binds is not known. A sample-barcoded 5' primer and a J-beta primer mix were used in a second PCR of roughly 7 to 11 cycles. Unique molecular identifiers of 12 random nucleotides labeled each cDNA. TCRdb ran MiXCR on the 5' RACE reads and lists one entry per CDR3 protein. The data contain fewer than 750,000 distinct CDR3 sequences, less than 60% of them seen just once; the ten biggest clones take up roughly 24%.

The chain has TRBV7-6 and TRBJ2-7, with 9 bases aligning to TRBD1. The sequence derives from a man older than 75 in good health. The sample comprised blood. The CDR3 region has the DNA TGTGCCAGCAGCTTAAGGGGGGACAGGGCCTACGAGCAGTACTTC. Residues: CASSLRGDRAYEQYF.